This note documents a single TCR beta chain sequence. The table came from immunoSEQ multiplex PCR; TCRdb's copy has only in-frame clones and leaves some out. The sample has 350,000 to 400,000 clones; 80% to 95% are singletons. The data originate from a study of blood T cell repertoires in COVID-19. Study details: COVID-19 samples collected from the United States, Italy and Spain covered acute and convalescent phases. The cDNA or gDNA used as material had been derived from T cells, B-cell-depleted T cells, or PBMCs.

Trimming pared 5 bases from V and 7 bases from J, leaving 20 bases between. The CDR3 runs 15 residues. Per the germline V gene, CDR1 is GTSNPN and CDR2 is SVGIG (reference sequence). The clonotype comes from a woman between 40 and 50 years old who had been exposed to COVID-19. The chain has TRBV30 and TRBJ1-4; D possibly corresponds to TRBD1 (6 bases). The specimen sequenced was PBMCs or T cells enriched from blood (not recorded which). Written as DNA, the CDR3 is TGTGCCTGGGGGCGGAGGGGGGGCGAGAGTGAAAAACTGTTTTTT. Amino acid sequence: CAWGRRGGESEKLFF.